This TCR beta chain comes out of a study of T cell responses to AZD1222 COVID-19 vaccine. Whole-study results and caveats: Sampling that yielded the repertoires occurred only after the peak T cell response. Baseline serology detected seropositivity in only five or six AZD1222 recipients. Close to half of spike-specific TCRs reportedly recognize unmutated variant regions.

Trimming removed 4 bases from V and 6 bases from J, with 12 bases in between. The V gene's germline CDR1 is KGHSH and CDR2 LQKENI. The CDR3 spans 13 residues. Profiled with immunoSEQ multiplex PCR; TCRdb holds only in-frame clones, not every one. The sample has some 130,000 clones, around nine tenths seen once. As for this clone: What it binds is unknown.

The sequenced sample was peripheral blood, obtained on day 0 of AZD1222 vaccination. The chain links TRBV18 to TRBJ1-2, with no clear D. The clonotype comes from an adult in good health. CDR3 coding DNA: TGTGCCAGCTCACTGAGTCAGATCGATGGCTACACCTTC. This sequence encodes CASSLSQIDGYTF. Drawing the rest from reference TRBV18 and TRBJ1-2, the complete variable domain is NAGVMQNPRHLVRRRGQEARLRCSPMKGHSHVYWYRQLPEEGLKFMVYLQKENIIDESGMPKERFSAEFPKEGPSILRIQQVVRGDSAAYFCASSLSQIDGYTFGSGTRLTVV.